The clone carrying this TCR beta chain was picked up many times. Antigen: not known. The library was built for alpha chains, so this beta chain is an off-target read and its size means little. This sample stems from a study of spatial heterogeneity in lung cancer. Background on the study: Raw reads showed each unique TCR and UMI combination turning up more than ten times on average. Overall study findings and caveats: Relative to follow-up, resection was when ubiquitous expanded tumor TCRs appeared more in blood.

The presence of a unique molecular identifier marked each TCR cDNA molecule. In TCRdb, the 5' RACE reads were re-called with MiXCR into one record per CDR3 protein. This table holds around 8,000 distinct CDR3 sequences, around 8.6% found once. Germline V gene lookup returns CDR1 SGHTA and CDR2 FQGNSA. The CDR3 runs 14 residues. The germline V and J ends were trimmed by 5 bases and 6 bases, with 13 bases remaining between them. The time point: sample taken at primary tumor resection. Unsorted whole RNA samples from tumor, nontumor lung or frozen PBMC were sequenced. Donation came from around 72 patients with untreated early-stage non-small cell lung cancer.

This chain uses TRBV7-2 with TRBJ2-2, with D hard to call. The specimen comprised PBMCs, sampled at surgery. The TCR originated in a male donor with early-stage non-small cell lung cancer. The CDR3 sequence is CASSPYQPPGELFF. CDR3 nucleotides: TGTGCCAGCAGCCCATATCAGCCCCCCGGGGAGCTGTTTTTT. The full variable domain, with the rest looked up from reference TRBV7-2 and TRBJ2-2, is GAGVSQSPSNKVTEKGKDVELRCDPISGHTALYWYRQSLGQGLEFLIYFQGNSAPDKSGLPSDRFSAERTGGSVSTLTIQRTQQEDSAVYLCASSPYQPPGELFFGEGSRLTVL.